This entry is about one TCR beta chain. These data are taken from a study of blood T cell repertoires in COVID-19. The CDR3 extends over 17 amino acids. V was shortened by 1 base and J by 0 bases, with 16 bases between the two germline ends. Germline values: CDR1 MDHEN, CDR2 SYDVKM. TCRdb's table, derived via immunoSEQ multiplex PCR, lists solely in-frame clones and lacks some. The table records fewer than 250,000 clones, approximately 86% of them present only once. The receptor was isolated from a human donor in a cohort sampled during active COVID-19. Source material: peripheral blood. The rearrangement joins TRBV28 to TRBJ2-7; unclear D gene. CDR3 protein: CASSLLDSGLSSYEQYF. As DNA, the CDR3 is TGTGCCAGCAGTTTATTAGATAGTGGGCTCAGCTCCTACGAGCAGTACTTC.